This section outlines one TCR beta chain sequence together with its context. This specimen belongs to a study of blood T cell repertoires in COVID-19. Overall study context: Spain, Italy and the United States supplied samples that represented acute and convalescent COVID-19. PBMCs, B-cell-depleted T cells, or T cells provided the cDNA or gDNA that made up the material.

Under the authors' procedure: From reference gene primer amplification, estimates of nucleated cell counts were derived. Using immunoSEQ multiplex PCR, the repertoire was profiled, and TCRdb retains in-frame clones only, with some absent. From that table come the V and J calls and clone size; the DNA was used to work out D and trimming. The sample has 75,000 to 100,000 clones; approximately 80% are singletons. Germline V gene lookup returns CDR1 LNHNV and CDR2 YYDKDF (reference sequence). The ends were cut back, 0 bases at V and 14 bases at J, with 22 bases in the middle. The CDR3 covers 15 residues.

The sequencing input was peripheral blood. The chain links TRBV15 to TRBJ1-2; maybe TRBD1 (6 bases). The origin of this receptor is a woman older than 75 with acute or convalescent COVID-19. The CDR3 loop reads CATSRDWGGRGVGTF. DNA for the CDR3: TGTGCCACCAGCAGAGATTGGGGGGGCCGCGGAGTGGGAACCTTC.